The sequence of this TCR beta chain was determined in a study of cytomegalovirus exposure and HLA in healthy donors. Overall study context: Later, an analysis reported that the 130 or so validation repertoires had used the same platform as the approximately 670 first-cohort repertoires.

Concerning this clone: The antigen is undetermined.

General study findings and limits: 164 TCR beta chains were listed as cytomegalovirus-associated. As was reported, the classifier diagnosed cytomegalovirus status with high specificity and sensitivity.

Donors came from a validation cohort of over 100 subjects, distinct from the first 666-subject cohort. Between the trimmed V and J ends, which lost 4 bases and 4 bases, there was a span of 20 bases. The germline CDR1 and CDR2 sequences are SGDLS and YYNGEE. This CDR3 contains 16 residues. Clones were sequenced by immunoSEQ multiplex PCR, and TCRdb holds only the in-frame ones, with some missing. The sample yields a few hundred thousand clones, about nine tenths seen once. The receptor was derived from a woman aged 18-29 years in good health and CMV-seronegative. This chain links TRBV9 with TRBJ2-5, with D possibly TRBD2 on 6 matching bases. The sample taken for sequencing was PBMCs. The CDR3 protein is CASSPHSGPRGETQYF. CDR3 nucleotide sequence: TGTGCCAGCAGCCCTCATAGCGGCCCACGCGGAGAGACCCAGTACTTC. The whole variable domain, remainder taken from reference TRBV9 and TRBJ2-5, is DSGVTQTPKHLITATGQRVTLRCSPRSGDLSVYWYQQSLDQGLQFLIQYYNGEERAKGNILERFSAQQFPDLHSELNLSSLELGDSALYFCASSPHSGPRGETQYFGPGTRLLVL.